These 18 T cell receptor beta chains originate from one sample sequenced in a study of blood T cell repertoires in COVID-19. TCRdb keeps only in-frame clones here, not all; method: immunoSEQ multiplex PCR. The sample holds roughly 100,000 clones, around 87% seen once. The material sequenced was peripheral blood. The receptor set was obtained from a woman in her 30s with acute or convalescent COVID-19.

This chain uses TRBV7-3 with TRBJ1-1; D might be TRBD1 (5 bases). Germline V CDR1 and CDR2: SGHTA, FQGTGA. V lost 5 bases and J 1 base, leaving 8 bases between the germline ends. The CDR3 sequence is 13 residues long. CDR3 DNA sequence: TGTGCCAGCAGCCCCGGGGGGAACACTGAAGCTTTCTTT. Protein sequence: CASSPGGNTEAFF.

The genes are TRBV27 and TRBJ2-1; a weak D match, TRBD2 (5 bases). Trimming removed 3 bases from V and 7 bases from J, with 7 bases in between. Germline CDR1 is MNHEY and CDR2 is SMNVEV (reference sequence). The CDR3 runs to 12 residues. The CDR3, as DNA: TGTGCCAGCAGTTTGTCGGGAAATGAGCAGTTCTTC. This codes for CASSLSGNEQFF.

This clone was counted a few times. V usage is TRBV28 and J usage is TRBJ2-5, with TRBD2 as a possible D gene (7 bases). Germline V gene lookup returns CDR1 MDHEN and CDR2 SYDVKM. V gave up 4 bases and J gave up 1 base, with 16 bases separating them. This CDR3 has 16 residues. CDR3 loop: CASSSPRRGAQETQYF. CDR3 DNA sequence: TGTGCCAGCAGTTCCCCCCGCCGGGGGGCCCAAGAGACCCAGTACTTC.

The chain employs TRBV24-1 and TRBJ2-5, with D unresolved. Trimming took 7 bases from V and 5 from J, leaving 13 bases between them. The CDR3 sequence is 13 residues long. Per germline, CDR1 KGHDR and CDR2 SFDVKD. CDR3 in DNA: TGTGCCACCAGGGGCGTGGGTCAGGAGACCCAGTACTTC. Residues: CATRGVGQETQYF.

CDR3 loop: CASSQGANSGNTIYF. The CDR3 DNA reads TGCGCCAGCAGCCAAGGGGCCAACTCTGGAAACACCATATATTTT. The chain employs TRBV4-1 and TRBJ1-3; D remains ambiguous. V gave up 1 base and J gave up 0 bases, with 7 bases separating them. From germline, CDR1 is MGHRA and CDR2 YSYEKL. The CDR3 runs to 15 residues.

The chain links TRBV5-8 to TRBJ2-3; 8 nucleotides match TRBD2. In germline, CDR1 is SGHTS, CDR2 YDEGEE. The ends lost 0 bases at V and 6 bases at J; junction bases unmatched: 9. The CDR3 contains 16 residues. In DNA form, the CDR3 reads TGTGCCAGCAGCTTGGCTAGCGGGCCTAGGTGGGATACGCAGTATTTT. Translating it yields CASSLASGPRWDTQYF. The full variable domain, completed using reference TRBV5-8 and TRBJ2-3, is EAGVTQSPTHLIKTRGQQATLRCSPISGHTSVYWYQQALGLGLQFLLWYDEGEERNRGNFPPRFSGRQFPNYSSELNVNALELEDSALYLCASSLASGPRWDTQYFGPGTRLTVL.

This chain links TRBV5-4 with TRBJ1-2, with 8 bases fitting TRBD1. This CDR3 is 13 amino acids long. Germline V gene data show CDR1 as SGHNT and CDR2 as YYREEE (reference sequence). V shed 4 bases and J 4 bases; nucleotides not matched to a gene: 3. The CDR3 nucleotides are TGTGCCAGCAGCAGGGGACAGGCCTATGGCTACACCTTC. Translating gives CASSRGQAYGYTF. The full variable domain, in which reference TRBV5-4 and TRBJ1-2 provide the parts outside the CDR3, is ETGVTQSPTHLIKTRGQQVTLRCSSQSGHNTVSWYQQALGQGPQFIFQYYREEENGRGNFPPRFSGLQFPNYSSELNVNALELDDSALYLCASSRGQAYGYTFGSGTRLTVV.

The chain is built from TRBV5-1 and TRBJ2-1; tentative D call: TRBD1 (5 bases). Germline lookup yields CDR1 SGHRS and CDR2 YFSETQ. The ends were cut back, 2 bases at V and 15 bases at J, with 12 bases in the middle. This CDR3 has 11 amino acids. The CDR3 spells CASSFAGFLFF. In DNA, the CDR3 is TGCGCCAGCAGCTTCGCAGGGTTTCTGTTCTTC.

This chain connects TRBV12-5 to TRBJ1-6; 9 bases agree with TRBD1. The CDR3 length is 15 residues. The germline CDR1 and CDR2 sequences are LGHNT and FRNRAP. V shed 7 bases and J 7 bases; nucleotides not matched to a gene: 8. Written as DNA, the CDR3 is TGTGCTAGTGCCCCTACTGGGACAGGGAATTCACCCCTCCACTTT. Translation gives CASAPTGTGNSPLHF.

A few counts support this clone. CDR3 in DNA: TGTGCCAGCAGGGCCGGGACAGGGGCGGGCGAGCAGTACTTC. It translates to CASRAGTGAGEQYF. This rearrangement joins TRBV27 to TRBJ2-7; 10 nucleotides align to TRBD1. Germline V gene data show CDR1 as MNHEY and CDR2 as SMNVEV (reference sequence). CDR3 length equals 14 residues. Trimming took 6 bases from V and 6 from J; bases not matched to a gene: 8.

The chain employs TRBV9 and TRBJ2-7; maybe TRBD2 (7 bases). Germline V gene data show CDR1 as SGDLS and CDR2 as YYNGEE. V was shortened by 4 bases and J by 2 bases, with 19 bases between the two germline ends. This CDR3 spans 16 amino acids. CDR3 in amino acids: CASSPGGQAITYEQYF. In DNA form, the CDR3 reads TGTGCCAGCAGCCCCGGGGGGCAGGCGATTACCTACGAGCAGTACTTC.

The chain is built from TRBV5-5 and TRBJ2-1; 8 bases match TRBD2. Trimming cost V 4 bases and J 5 bases; bases outside gene matches: 5. CDR3 length equals 14 residues. Germline loops: CDR1 SGHKS, CDR2 YYEKEE (reference sequence). The CDR3 region is CASSRGGRDNEQFF. CDR3 nucleotide sequence: TGTGCCAGCAGCCGGGGGGGCAGAGACAATGAGCAGTTCTTC.

The rearrangement uses TRBV21-1 and TRBJ2-7; no check of the table's D call, TRBD1, against the DNA was made. TRBV21-1 represents a pseudogene. This CDR3 region has 16 residues. The CDR3 here is CASTLCPGQLTYEQYF. Here the CDR3 DNA reads TGTGCCAGCACTTTGTGCCCGGGACAGCTAACCTACGAGCAGTACTTC.

This chain connects TRBV24-1 to TRBJ2-7; 7 positions match TRBD1. The CDR3 loop spans 16 amino acids. Germline CDR1 and CDR2: KGHDR and SFDVKD. Trimming at V came to 0 bases and at J to 3 bases, leaving 7 bases not matched to a gene. The CDR3 is CATSDLNVQGVYEQYF. The CDR3 DNA reads as TGTGCCACCAGTGATTTGAATGTCCAGGGGGTCTACGAGCAGTACTTC.

The J gene is TRBJ1-1, the V gene TRBV6-5; 8 nucleotides align to TRBD1. Germline CDR1 is MNHEY and CDR2 is SVGAGI. The CDR3 is 13 amino acids. The trim removed 3 bases at V and 5 bases at J, leaving 2 bases unmatched. For the CDR3, the DNA is TGTGCCAGCAGTTATCGGACAGGGACTGAAGCTTTCTTT. It is translated as CASSYRTGTEAFF.

The rearrangement links TRBV12-5 to TRBJ1-2; TRBD1 matches 9 bases. The CDR3 is 13 amino acids. CDR1 and CDR2 (germline): LGHNT, FRNRAP. V gave up 7 bases and J gave up 5 bases; unmatched junction bases: 5. The CDR3 DNA reads as TGTGCTAGTGCCGCCGGGACAGGGTATGGCTACACCTTC. Translating it yields CASAAGTGYGYTF.

The rearrangement joins TRBV25-1 to TRBJ1-1; D is uncertain. Germline values: CDR1 MGHDK, CDR2 SYGVNS. This CDR3 is 12 amino acids long. Trimming took off 5 bases at V and 1 base at J, with 5 bases between the two ends. CDR3 sequence (DNA): TGTGCCAGCAGTAACAGGAACACTGAAGCTTTCTTT. Translating it yields CASSNRNTEAFF.

The chain joins TRBV7-2 to TRBJ2-3; perhaps TRBD2 as D (5 bases). Germline CDR1 SGHTA, CDR2 FQGNSA. The CDR3 is made up of 15 amino acids. The germline V and J ends were trimmed by 5 bases and 2 bases, with 14 bases remaining between them. DNA of the CDR3: TGTGCCAGCAGCACTACTACCCGGGACACAGATACGCAGTATTTT. Protein sequence: CASSTTTRDTDTQYF.